Here is one T cell receptor (beta chain) with its context. Its antigen is still unknown. Within one base of it there is no much larger clone, and no base qualities were kept. To estimate absolute template abundance from read counts, synthetic TCR analog templates were spiked into each PCR. The immunoSEQ assay was used to amplify TCRbeta CDR3 regions from genomic DNA with bias-controlled V and J gene primers. Rearranged TCRbeta segments were sequenced at approximately 20X coverage. The study's own analysis went as follows. Clustering was used to correct sequencing errors, and CDR3s were annotated against IMGT to assign V, D and J genes. Out-of-frame and stop-codon sequences were excluded, and only productive TCRbeta rearrangements were used in downstream analyses. Clonality was computed as one minus Shannon entropy normalized by the log of the number of unique productive sequences. Fisher's exact test with Benjamini-Hochberg correction, using a cutoff of adjusted p below 0.01, was how clones that differed between time points or between blood and tumor were identified. Imported from immuneACCESS, the table was reduced by TCRdb to in-frame sequences with V and J called. These copies leave out some clones; in studies compared against another copy, an unresolved V gene accounts for under half, and the cause of the remainder is not known. That table gives V, J and clone size, and the DNA gave D and trimming. Present in this sample are 90,000 to 130,000 clones, roughly 90% of which were seen just once. Of the sample, less than 4.5% is held by the ten largest clones.

The data derive from a study of PD-L1 blockade in urothelial cancer (dated by TCRdb to the late 2010s). Some background on the complete study: All patients started therapy in the mid-2010s and received atezolizumab 1,200 mg intravenously every 3 weeks. About 90% of the 29 patients were identified as males with urothelial cancer of bladder origin, and a prior smoking history was reported by 18 of 29 patients. An ECOG performance status of 0 or 1 was recorded for the patients, and 0 to 3 prior chemotherapy regimens had been received by the patients. Blood samples were analyzed at 3 weeks after treatment start (second dose) and at 6 weeks after treatment start. Blood samples yielded a median of roughly 150,000 T cells and approximately 83,000 unique TCRs, with median clonality approximately 0.08. The study, an exploratory multi-omic analysis, examined somatic, immune and clinical correlates of response to PD-L1 blockade with atezolizumab in urothelial cancer. Pretreatment tumor samples and matched peripheral blood, collected serially before and after atezolizumab treatment, underwent TCR sequencing. Durable clinical benefit was defined as progression-free survival longer than 6 months, and TCR features were also tested against progression-free and overall survival. In the same patients, pretreatment tumors underwent whole exome sequencing and RNA sequencing in addition to TCR sequencing. Durable clinical benefit was achieved by nine patients but not by the remaining 20. Twenty-nine patients had pretreatment blood TCR-seq, around 24 had at least one posttreatment blood collection, and around 24 had tumor TCR-seq. General findings and caveats noted by the study authors: Improved progression-free and overall survival was associated with having pretreatment peripheral blood TCR clonality below the median. Greater expansion of tumor-associated TCR clones in peripheral blood 3 weeks after the start of treatment was observed in patients with durable benefit (n of about 21, p = 0.022). Because of the small sample size (n ≈ 30) and the many exploratory analyses performed, the results are intended to be regarded as hypothesis-generating.

The intended sense of this specimen's time point label: peripheral blood 6 weeks after treatment start. A total of under 30 patients with locally advanced or metastatic urothelial carcinoma, treated at Memorial Sloan Kettering on a trial protocol, made up the cohort. Peripheral blood mononuclear cells were collected pretreatment and during treatment, at between 1 and 8 total time points per patient. The Qiagen DNeasy Blood extraction kit was used to purify genomic DNA from total PBMCs and tumor samples. Collected pretreatment and during treatment, PBMCs were isolated and stored as previously described. From V the trimming removes 4 bases and from J it removes 7 bases, while the gene matches leave 11 bases of the junction unaccounted for. The germline V gene sets CDR1 to SGDLS and CDR2 to YYNGEE. The CDR3 spans 16 residues, from the cysteine through the phenylalanine. Only CDR3 DNA is held: 48 bases, read in frame from base 1.

The sequence is built from TRBV9 and TRBJ2-2; TRBD1 lines up with 9 middle nucleotides. Here the sequenced sample was PBMCs, taken around atezolizumab (anti-PD-L1) treatment. This receptor was obtained from a man aged 55-75 years with urothelial cancer. The CDR3 protein is CASSPRTGGLGGELFF. The nucleotide sequence is given as TGTGCCAGCAGCCCCCGCACAGGGGGCTTGGGCGGGGAGCTGTTTTTT.